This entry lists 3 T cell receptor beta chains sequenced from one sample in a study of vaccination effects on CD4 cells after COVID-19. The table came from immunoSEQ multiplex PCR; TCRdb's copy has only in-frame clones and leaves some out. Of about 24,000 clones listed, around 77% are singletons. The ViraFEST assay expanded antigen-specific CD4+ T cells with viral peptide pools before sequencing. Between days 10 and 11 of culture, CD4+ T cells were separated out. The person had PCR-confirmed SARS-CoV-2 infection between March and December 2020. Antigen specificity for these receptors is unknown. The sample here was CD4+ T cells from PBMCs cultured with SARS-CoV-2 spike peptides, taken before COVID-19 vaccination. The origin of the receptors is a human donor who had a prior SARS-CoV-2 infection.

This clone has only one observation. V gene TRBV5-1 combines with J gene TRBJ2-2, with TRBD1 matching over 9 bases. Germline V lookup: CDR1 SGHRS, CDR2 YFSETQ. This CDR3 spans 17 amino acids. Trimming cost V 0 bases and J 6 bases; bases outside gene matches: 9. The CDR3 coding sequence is TGCGCCAGCAGCTTGGCCTTTACAGGGGGCGCTCCCGGGGAGCTGTTTTTT. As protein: CASSLAFTGGAPGELFF. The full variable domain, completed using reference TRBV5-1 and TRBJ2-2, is KAGVTQTPRYLIKTRGQQVTLSCSPISGHRSVSWYQQTPGQGLQFLFEYFSETQRNKGNFPGRFSGRQFSNSRSEMNVSTLELGDSALYLCASSLAFTGGAPGELFFGEGSRLTVL.

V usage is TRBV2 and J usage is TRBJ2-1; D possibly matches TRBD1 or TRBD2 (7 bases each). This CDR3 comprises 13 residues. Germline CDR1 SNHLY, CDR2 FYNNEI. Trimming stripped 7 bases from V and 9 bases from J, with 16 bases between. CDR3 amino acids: CASNTGRGGEQFF. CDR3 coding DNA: TGTGCCAGCAATACGGGCAGGGGGGGTGAGCAGTTCTTC.

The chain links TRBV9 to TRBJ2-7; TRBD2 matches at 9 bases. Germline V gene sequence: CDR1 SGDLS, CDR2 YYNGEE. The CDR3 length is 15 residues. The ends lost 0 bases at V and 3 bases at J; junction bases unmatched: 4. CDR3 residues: CASSVEGGRGYEQYF. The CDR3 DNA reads TGTGCCAGCAGCGTAGAGGGCGGGAGGGGCTACGAGCAGTACTTC.